This T cell receptor beta chain derives from a study of blood T cell repertoires in COVID-19 (dated by TCRdb to about 2020). Describing the broader study: Collaborator samples came from the United States, Italy and Spain and covered acute and convalescent phases of COVID-19. The prospective study material was composed of cDNA or gDNA derived from T cells, B-cell-depleted T cells, or PBMCs. Deeply sampled blood TCRbeta repertoires from subjects exposed to, actively infected with, or recovered from COVID-19 were included in the dataset. The repertoires were made available in a free public database intended to serve as a resource for research on the immune response to SARS-CoV-2. Samples were obtained from the ongoing ImmuneRACE study (first 160 participants) and from roughly 1,300 subjects provided by 6 global collaborators. Sample metadata almost always included a de-identified subject ID, COVID-19 status, age in years and sex. HLA class I and class II types, where available, came from metadata supplied by the sample provider rather than from assay-based typing. General findings and caveats noted by the study authors: How much clinical and demographic metadata was included differed by source and by participant, and the metadata was provided uncurated.

TCRbeta CDR3 regions were amplified from genomic DNA using the immunoSEQ Assay, a bias-controlled multiplex PCR. The source study handled its data this way. The number of nucleated cells in each sample was estimated by amplification of reference gene primers within the assay. Sequence reads were collapsed and filtered to measure the absolute abundance of every unique TCRbeta CDR3 rearrangement. Productive Simpson clonality was computed per sample as the square root of Simpson's diversity index over productive rearrangements. What TCRdb holds here is the immuneACCESS table cut down to in-frame rearrangements. Part of the clones is not present; checked against another copy, under half of the missing clones reflect an unresolved V gene, and the others are unexplained. That table furnishes V, J and clone size, whereas the DNA furnished D and trimming. This sample comprises about 20,000 clones, just over 90% of them detected only once. Jointly, the top ten make up around 15% of the sample.

The CDR3 runs 13 residues from the cysteine to the phenylalanine. The DNA shown is the 39-base CDR3, in frame from base 1. The junction carries 9 bases between V and J, which are trimmed by 4 bases and 2 bases respectively. With respect to this clone: What this receptor recognizes is not known. Base qualities are not recorded, but no much larger clone differs from it by a single base.

Whole blood was collected in K2EDTA tubes by collaborating institutions according to the institutions' own protocols. For TCRbeta analysis, collaborator samples were shipped as frozen whole blood, as isolated PBMCs, or as DNA extracted from either sample type. Sequenced input: peripheral blood. This chain joins TRBV23-1 to TRBJ2-7, with the D gene too uncertain to name. TRBV23-1 is an open reading frame whose function is uncertain. This sequence was found in a human donor in a cohort sampled during active COVID-19. The CDR3 reads as follows: CASSLPLAYEQYF. The DNA sequence is as follows: TGCGCCAGCAGTCTTCCACTGGCCTACGAGCAGTACTTC.